The clone carrying this TCR beta chain was seen many times. TCRdb redid the calling of the reads with MiXCR, one entry per CDR3 protein. The table has 80,000 to 130,000 distinct CDR3 sequences, around 22% seen once. Germline CDR1 and CDR2: MNHEY and SVGEGT. Trimming cost V 4 bases and J 0 bases; bases outside gene matches: 7. The CDR3 runs to 16 residues. This record belongs to a study of T cell repertoires in cytomegalovirus infection. The sample comprised CD8+ T cells from PBMCs. The TCR originated in a human donor in good health (CMV status not recorded). Some clones in this sample may be carry-over from other donors' samples. The chain is built from TRBV6-2 or TRBV6-3 and TRBJ1-1, with 8 bases identical to TRBD1. CDR3 residues: CASSSPRTGMNTEAFF. CDR3 nucleotides: TGTGCCAGCAGTTCGCCCCGGACAGGGATGAACACTGAAGCTTTCTTT.